The sequence of this TCR beta chain was determined in a study of blood T cell repertoires in COVID-19. Study details: Samples taken during acute and convalescent COVID-19 were collected in the United States, Italy and Spain.

CDR1 and CDR2 (germline): MNHEY, SVGEGT. CDR3 length: 15 residues. V was shortened by 5 bases and J by 0 bases, with 11 bases between the two germline ends. Individuals drawn from approximately 22 US areas were about 18 to 95 years old. Cohort assignment relied on participant-reported clinical history. In the original workflow: Amplified reference gene primers provided the basis for estimating nucleated cell counts. The table came from immunoSEQ multiplex PCR; TCRdb's copy has only in-frame clones and leaves some out. That table gives V, J and clone size, and the DNA gave D and trimming. In the table there are 250,000 to 300,000 clones, about 89% of which are singletons.

Sequencing input: PBMCs or T cells enriched from blood (not recorded which). The sequence came from a man between 40 and 49 years old who had recovered from COVID-19. The V gene is TRBV6-2 or TRBV6-3, the J gene TRBJ1-5; D possibly corresponds to TRBD1 (6 bases). The CDR3 region is CASSVYRDSNQPQHF. CDR3 DNA sequence: TGTGCCAGCAGTGTATACAGGGATAGCAATCAGCCCCAGCATTTT.